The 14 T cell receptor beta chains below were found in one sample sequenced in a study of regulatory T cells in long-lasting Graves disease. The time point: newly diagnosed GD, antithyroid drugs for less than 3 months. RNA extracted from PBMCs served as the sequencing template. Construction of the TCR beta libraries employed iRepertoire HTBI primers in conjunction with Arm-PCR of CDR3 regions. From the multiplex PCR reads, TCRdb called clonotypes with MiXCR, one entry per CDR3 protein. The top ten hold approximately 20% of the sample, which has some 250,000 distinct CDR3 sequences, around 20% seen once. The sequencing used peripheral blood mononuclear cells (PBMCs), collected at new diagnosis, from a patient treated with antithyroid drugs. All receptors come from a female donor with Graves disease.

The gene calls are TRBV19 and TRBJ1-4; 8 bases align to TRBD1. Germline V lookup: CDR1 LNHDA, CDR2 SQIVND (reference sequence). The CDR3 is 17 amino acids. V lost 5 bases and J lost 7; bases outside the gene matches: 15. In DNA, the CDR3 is TGTGCCAGTAGTCCGTCGACAGGGGCACCCGGTGGTGAAAAACTGTTTTTT. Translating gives CASSPSTGAPGGEKLFF.

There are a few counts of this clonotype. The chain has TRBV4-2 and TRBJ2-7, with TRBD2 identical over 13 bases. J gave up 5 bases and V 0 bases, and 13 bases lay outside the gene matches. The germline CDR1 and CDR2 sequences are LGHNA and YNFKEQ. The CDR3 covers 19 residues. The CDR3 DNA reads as TGTGCCAGCAGCCAAGATTCCCCACTAGCGGGAGGGCCGGGGGACGAGCAGTACTTC. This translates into CASSQDSPLAGGPGDEQYF.

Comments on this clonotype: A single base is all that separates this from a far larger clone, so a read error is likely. DNA of the CDR3: TGTGCCAGCATCATTGACAGGAGCTCCTACGAGCAGTACTTC. Translated: CASIIDRSSYEQYF. The chain combines TRBV2 with TRBJ2-5; D is perhaps TRBD1 (6 bases). The J call may not be correct, given that the DNA end is closer to TRBJ2-7. Germline V gives CDR1 SNHLY, CDR2 FYNNEI. CDR3 length: 14 amino acids.

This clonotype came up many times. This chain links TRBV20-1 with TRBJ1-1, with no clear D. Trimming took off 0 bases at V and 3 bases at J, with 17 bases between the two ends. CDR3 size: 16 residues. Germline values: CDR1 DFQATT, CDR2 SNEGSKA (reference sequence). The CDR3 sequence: CSAREAFTTTDTEAFF. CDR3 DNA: TGCAGTGCTAGAGAGGCTTTTACCACTACGGACACTGAAGCTTTCTTT.

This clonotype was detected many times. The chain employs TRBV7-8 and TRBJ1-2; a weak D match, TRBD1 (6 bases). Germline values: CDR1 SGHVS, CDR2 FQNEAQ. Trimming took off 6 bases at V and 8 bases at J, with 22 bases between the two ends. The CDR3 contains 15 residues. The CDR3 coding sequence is TGTGCCAGCAGACCCCTACAGGGTTCGAGGGGAGGCTACACCTTC. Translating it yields CASRPLQGSRGGYTF.

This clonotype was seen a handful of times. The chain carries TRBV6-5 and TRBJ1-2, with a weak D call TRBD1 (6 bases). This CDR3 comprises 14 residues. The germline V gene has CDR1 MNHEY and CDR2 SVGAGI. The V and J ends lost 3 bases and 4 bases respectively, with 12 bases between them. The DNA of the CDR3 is TGTGCCAGCAGTTATAGTGGACAGACCTATGGCTACACCTTC. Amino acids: CASSYSGQTYGYTF.

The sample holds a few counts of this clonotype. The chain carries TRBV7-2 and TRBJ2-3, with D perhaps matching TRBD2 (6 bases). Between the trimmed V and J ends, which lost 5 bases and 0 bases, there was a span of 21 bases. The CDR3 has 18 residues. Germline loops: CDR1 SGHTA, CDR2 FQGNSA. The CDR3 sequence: CASSPGRRGIPSTDTQYF. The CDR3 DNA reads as TGTGCCAGCAGCCCCGGGAGAAGAGGCATCCCAAGCACAGATACGCAGTATTTT.

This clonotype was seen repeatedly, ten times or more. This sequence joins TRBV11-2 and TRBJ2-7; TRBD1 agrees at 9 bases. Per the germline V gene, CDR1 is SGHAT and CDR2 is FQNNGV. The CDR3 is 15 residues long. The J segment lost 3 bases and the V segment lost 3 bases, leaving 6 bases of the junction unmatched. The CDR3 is CASSFGTGRYYEQYF. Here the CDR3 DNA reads TGTGCCAGCAGCTTCGGGACAGGGCGATACTACGAGCAGTACTTC.

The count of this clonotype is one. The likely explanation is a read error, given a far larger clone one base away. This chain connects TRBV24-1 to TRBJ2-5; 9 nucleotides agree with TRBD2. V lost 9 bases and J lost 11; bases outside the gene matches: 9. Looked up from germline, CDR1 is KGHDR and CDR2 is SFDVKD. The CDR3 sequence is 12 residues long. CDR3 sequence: CATSSGAYGQYF. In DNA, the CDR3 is TGTGCCACCTCTAGCGGGGCCTACGGGCAGTACTTC.

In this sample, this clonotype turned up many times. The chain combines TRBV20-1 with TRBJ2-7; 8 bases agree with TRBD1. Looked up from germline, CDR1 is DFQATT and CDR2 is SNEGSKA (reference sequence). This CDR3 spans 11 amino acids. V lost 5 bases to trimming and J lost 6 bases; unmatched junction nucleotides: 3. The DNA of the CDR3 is TGCAGTGCTCCTACAGGGGGCGAGCAGTACTTC. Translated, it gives CSAPTGGEQYF.

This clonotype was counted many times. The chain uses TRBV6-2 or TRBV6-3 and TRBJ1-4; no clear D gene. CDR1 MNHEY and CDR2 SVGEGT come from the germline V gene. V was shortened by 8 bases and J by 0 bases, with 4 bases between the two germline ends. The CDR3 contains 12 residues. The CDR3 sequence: CASATTNEKLFF. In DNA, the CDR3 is TGTGCCAGCGCCACAACTAATGAAAAACTGTTTTTT.

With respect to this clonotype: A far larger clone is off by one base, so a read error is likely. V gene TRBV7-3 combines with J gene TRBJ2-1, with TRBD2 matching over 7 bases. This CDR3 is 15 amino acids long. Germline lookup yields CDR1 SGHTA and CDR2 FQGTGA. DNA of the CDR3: TGTGCCAGCAGCTTAGATCGGCGGGAGCACAATGGGCAGTTCTTC. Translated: CASSLDRREHNGQFF.

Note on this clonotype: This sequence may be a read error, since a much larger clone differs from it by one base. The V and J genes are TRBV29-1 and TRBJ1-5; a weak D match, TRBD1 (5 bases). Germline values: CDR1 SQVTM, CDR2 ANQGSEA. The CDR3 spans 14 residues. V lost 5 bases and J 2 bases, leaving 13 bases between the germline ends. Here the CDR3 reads CSVRVGPGNQPQHF. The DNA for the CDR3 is TGCAGCGTTCGAGTGGGGCCCGGCAATCAGCCCCAGCATTTT.

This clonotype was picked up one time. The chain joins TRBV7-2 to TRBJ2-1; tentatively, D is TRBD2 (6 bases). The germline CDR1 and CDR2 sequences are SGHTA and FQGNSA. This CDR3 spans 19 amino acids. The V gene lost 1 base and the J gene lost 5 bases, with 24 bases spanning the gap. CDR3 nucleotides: TGTGCCAGCAGCTTAGGCAGCCTCGGTGGGGCTAGCGCACACAATGAGCAGTTCTTC. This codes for CASSLGSLGGASAHNEQFF.